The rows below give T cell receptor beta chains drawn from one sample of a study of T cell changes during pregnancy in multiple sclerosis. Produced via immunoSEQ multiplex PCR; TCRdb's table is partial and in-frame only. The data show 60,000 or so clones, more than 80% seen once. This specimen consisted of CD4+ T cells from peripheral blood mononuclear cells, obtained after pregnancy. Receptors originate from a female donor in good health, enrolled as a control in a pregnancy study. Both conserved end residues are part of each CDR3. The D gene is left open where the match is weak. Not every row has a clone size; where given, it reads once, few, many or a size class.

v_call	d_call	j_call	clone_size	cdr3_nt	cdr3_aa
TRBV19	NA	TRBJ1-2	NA	TGTGCCAGTAGTATCCAAGGAGGACAGAACTATGGCTACACCTTC	CASSIQGGQNYGYTF
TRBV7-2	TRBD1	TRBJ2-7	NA	TGTGCCAGCAGCTTAGTGGTGGGACAGGCCTACGAGCAGTACTTC	CASSLVVGQAYEQYF
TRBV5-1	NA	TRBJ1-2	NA	TGCGCCAGCAGCTTGTTTCGGGGGACGGACACTAACTATGGCTACACCTTC	CASSLFRGTDTNYGYTF
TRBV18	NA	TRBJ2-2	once	TGTGCCAGCTCACCAGGGGGGACCCCCCTTGCCGGGGAGCTGTTTTTT	CASSPGGTPLAGELFF
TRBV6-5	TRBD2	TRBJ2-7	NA	TGTGCCAGCACTCGGACCCGCGGGGGGTTCTACGAGCAGTACTTC	CASTRTRGGFYEQYF
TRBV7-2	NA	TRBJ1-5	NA	TGTGCCAGCAGCTTAGAGGCAGGGGTATGGCAGCCCCAGCATTTT	CASSLEAGVWQPQHF
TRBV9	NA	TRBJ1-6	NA	TGTGCCAGCAGCACAGAGGACACTTATTCACCCCTCCACTTT	CASSTEDTYSPLHF
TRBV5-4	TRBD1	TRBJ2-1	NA	TGTGCCAGCAGCCCCGGACAGGGGGCAACCTACAATGAGCAGTTCTTC	CASSPGQGATYNEQFF
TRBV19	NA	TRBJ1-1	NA	TGTGCCAGTAGGGGGGAGGGCACTGAAGCTTTCTTT	CASRGEGTEAFF
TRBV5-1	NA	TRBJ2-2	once	TGCGCCAGCAGCATAACAGGTCAGGTCGGGGAGCTGTTTTTT	CASSITGQVGELFF
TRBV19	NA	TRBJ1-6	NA	TGTGCCAGTACCTCGAGCAATAATTCACCCCTCCACTTT	CASTSSNNSPLHF